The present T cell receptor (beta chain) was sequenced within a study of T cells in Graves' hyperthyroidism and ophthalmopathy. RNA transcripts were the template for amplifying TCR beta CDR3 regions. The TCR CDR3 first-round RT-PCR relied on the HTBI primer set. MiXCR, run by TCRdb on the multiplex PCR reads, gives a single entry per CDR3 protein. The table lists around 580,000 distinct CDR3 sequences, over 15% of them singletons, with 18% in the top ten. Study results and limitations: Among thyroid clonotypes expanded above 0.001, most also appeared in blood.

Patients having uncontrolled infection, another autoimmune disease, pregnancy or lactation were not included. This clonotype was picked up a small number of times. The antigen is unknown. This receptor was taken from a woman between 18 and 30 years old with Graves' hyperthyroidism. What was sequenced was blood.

The CDR3 reads CASSALAGETQYF. CDR3 bases: TGTGCCAGCAGTGCACTAGCGGGGGAGACCCAGTACTTC. The chain links TRBV12-3 or TRBV12-4 to TRBJ2-5, with 10 nucleotides matching TRBD2. This CDR3 region has 13 residues. The junction had 2 bases not matched to a gene; V was cut back by 5 bases and J by 5 bases.